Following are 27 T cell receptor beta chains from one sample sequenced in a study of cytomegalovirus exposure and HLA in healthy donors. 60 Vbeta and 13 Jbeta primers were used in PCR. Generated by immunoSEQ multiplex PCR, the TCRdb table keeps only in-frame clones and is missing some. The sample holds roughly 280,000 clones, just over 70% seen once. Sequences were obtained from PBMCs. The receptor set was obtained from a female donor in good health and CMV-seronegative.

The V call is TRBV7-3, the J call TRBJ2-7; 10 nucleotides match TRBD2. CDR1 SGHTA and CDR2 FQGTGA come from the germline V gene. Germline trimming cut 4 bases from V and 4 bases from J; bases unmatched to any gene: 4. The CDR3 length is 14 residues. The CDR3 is CASSYSSGSYEQYF. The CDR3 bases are TGTGCCAGCAGCTACTCTAGCGGGAGTTACGAGCAGTACTTC.

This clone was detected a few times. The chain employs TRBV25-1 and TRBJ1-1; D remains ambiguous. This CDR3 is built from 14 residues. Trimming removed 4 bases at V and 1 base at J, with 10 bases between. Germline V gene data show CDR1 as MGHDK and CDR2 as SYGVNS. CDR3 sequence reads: CASSGLTGNTEAFF. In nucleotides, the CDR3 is TGTGCCAGCAGTGGCTTGACGGGGAACACTGAAGCTTTCTTT.

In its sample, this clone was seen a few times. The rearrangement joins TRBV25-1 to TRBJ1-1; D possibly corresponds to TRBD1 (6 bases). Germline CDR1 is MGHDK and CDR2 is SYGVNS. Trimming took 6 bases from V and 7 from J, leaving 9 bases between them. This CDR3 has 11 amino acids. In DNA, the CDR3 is TGTGCCAGCAGCAGGGGTATTGAAGCTTTCTTT. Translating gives CASSRGIEAFF.

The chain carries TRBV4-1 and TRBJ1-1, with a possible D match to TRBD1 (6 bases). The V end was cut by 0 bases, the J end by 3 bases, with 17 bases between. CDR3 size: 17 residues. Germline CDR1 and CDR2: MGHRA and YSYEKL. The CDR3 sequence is CASSQDWGLWVYTEAFF. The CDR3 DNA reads TGCGCCAGCAGCCAAGATTGGGGGCTATGGGTATACACTGAAGCTTTCTTT.

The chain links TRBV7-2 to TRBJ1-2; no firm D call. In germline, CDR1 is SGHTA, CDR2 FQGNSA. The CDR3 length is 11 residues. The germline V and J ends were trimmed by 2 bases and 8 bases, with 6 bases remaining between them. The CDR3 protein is CASSLLVGYTF. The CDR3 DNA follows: TGTGCCAGCAGCTTACTTGTGGGCTACACCTTC. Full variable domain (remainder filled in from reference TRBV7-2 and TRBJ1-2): GAGVSQSPSNKVTEKGKDVELRCDPISGHTALYWYRQSLGQGLEFLIYFQGNSAPDKSGLPSDRFSAERTGGSVSTLTIQRTQQEDSAVYLCASSLLVGYTFGSGTRLTVV.

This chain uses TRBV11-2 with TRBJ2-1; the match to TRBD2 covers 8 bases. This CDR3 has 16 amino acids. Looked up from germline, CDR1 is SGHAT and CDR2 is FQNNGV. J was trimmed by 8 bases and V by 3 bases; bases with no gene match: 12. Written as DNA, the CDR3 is TGTGCCAGCAGCTTGGTGGCTAGCGGGTCTTTCCATGAGCAGTTCTTC. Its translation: CASSLVASGSFHEQFF.

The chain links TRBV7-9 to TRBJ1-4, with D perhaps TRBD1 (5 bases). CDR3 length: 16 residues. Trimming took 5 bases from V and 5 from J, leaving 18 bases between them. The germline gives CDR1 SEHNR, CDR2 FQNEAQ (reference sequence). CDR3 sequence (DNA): TGTGCCAGCAGCCTAGGGGCTGGGGCCTCAAATGAAAAACTGTTTTTT. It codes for CASSLGAGASNEKLFF.

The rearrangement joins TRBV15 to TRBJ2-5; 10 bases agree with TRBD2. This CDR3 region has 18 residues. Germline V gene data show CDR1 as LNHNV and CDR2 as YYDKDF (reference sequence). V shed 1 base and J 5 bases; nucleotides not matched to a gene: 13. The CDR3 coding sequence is TGTGCCACCAGCAGAGGGGGGCGTCTAGCGGGAGAAGGGGAGACCCAGTACTTC. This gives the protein CATSRGGRLAGEGETQYF.

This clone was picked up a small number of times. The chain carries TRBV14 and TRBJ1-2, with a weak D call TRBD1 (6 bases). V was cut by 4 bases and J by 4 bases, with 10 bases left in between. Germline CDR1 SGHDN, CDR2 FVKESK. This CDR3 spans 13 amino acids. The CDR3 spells CASSRGQFYGYTF. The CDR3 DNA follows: TGTGCCAGCAGCCGAGGACAGTTCTATGGCTACACCTTC. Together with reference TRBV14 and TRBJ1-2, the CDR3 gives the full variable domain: EAGVTQFPSHSVIEKGQTVTLRCDPISGHDNLYWYRRVMGKEIKFLLHFVKESKQDESGMPNNRFLAERTGGTYSTLKVQPAELEDSGVYFCASSRGQFYGYTFGSGTRLTVV.

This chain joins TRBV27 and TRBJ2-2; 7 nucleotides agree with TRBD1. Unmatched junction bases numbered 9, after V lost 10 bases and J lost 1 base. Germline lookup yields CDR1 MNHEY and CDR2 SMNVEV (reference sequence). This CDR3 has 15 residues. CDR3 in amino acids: CATARDRMNTGELFF. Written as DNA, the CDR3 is TGTGCCACAGCCCGGGACAGAATGAACACCGGGGAGCTGTTTTTT.

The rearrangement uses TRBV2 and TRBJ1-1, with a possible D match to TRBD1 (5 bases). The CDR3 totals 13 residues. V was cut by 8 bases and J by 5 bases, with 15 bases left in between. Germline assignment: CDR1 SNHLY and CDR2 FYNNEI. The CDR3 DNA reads TGTGCCAGCGACGGCAGGGCGGGGACTGAAGCTTTCTTT. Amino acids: CASDGRAGTEAFF. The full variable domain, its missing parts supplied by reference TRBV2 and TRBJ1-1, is EPEVTQTPSHQVTQMGQEVILRCVPISNHLYFYWYRQILGQKVEFLVSFYNNEISEKSEIFDDQFSVERPDGSNFTLKIRSTKLEDSAMYFCASDGRAGTEAFFGQGTRLTVV.

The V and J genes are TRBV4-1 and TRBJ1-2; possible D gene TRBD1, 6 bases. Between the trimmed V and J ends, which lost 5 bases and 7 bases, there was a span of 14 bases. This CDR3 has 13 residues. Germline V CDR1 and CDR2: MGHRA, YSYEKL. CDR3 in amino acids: CASSNREALGYTF. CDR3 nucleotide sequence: TGCGCCAGCAGCAACAGGGAAGCGCTTGGCTACACCTTC.

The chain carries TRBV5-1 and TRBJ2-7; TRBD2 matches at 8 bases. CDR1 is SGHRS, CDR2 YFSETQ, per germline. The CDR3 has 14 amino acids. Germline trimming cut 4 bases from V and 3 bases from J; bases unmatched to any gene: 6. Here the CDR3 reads CASSGGLGLYEQYF. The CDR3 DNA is TGCGCCAGCAGCGGGGGACTAGGCCTCTACGAGCAGTACTTC.

CDR3 amino acids: CASRKRDLNTGELFF. CDR3 DNA sequence: TGTGCCAGCAGAAAAAGGGACTTAAACACCGGGGAGCTGTTTTTT. The V call is TRBV2, the J call TRBJ2-2, with D possibly TRBD2 on 6 matching bases. Germline loops: CDR1 SNHLY, CDR2 FYNNEI. The CDR3 is made up of 15 amino acids. The V and J ends lost 6 bases and 2 bases respectively, with 13 bases between them.

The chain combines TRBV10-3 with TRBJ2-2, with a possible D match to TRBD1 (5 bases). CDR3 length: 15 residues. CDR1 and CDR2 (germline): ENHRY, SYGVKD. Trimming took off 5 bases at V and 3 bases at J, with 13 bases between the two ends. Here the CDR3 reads CAISQGATDTGELFF. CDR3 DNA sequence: TGTGCCATCAGTCAAGGGGCGACAGACACCGGGGAGCTGTTTTTT.

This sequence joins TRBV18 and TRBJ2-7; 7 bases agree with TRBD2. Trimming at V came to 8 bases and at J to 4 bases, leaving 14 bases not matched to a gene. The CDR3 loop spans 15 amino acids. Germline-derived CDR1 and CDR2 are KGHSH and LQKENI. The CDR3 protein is CASLSTAGSEYEQYF. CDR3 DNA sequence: TGTGCCAGCCTATCGACAGCGGGGAGTGAATACGAGCAGTACTTC.

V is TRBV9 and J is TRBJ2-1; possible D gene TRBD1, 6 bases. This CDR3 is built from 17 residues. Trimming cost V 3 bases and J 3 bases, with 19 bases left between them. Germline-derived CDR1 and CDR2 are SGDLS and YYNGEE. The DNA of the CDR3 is TGTGCCAGCAGCGAGGGGGAAGCGCCCCTCGGCTACAATGAGCAGTTCTTC. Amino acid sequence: CASSEGEAPLGYNEQFF. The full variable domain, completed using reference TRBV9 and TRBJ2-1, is DSGVTQTPKHLITATGQRVTLRCSPRSGDLSVYWYQQSLDQGLQFLIQYYNGEERAKGNILERFSAQQFPDLHSELNLSSLELGDSALYFCASSEGEAPLGYNEQFFGPGTRLTVL.

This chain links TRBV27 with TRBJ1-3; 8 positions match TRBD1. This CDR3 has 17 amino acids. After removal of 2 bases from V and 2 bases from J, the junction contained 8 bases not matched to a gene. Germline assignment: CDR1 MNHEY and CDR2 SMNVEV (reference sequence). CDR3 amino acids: CASSLRGQGVAGNTIYF. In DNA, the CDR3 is TGTGCCAGCAGTTTACGAGGACAGGGAGTAGCTGGAAACACCATATATTTT.

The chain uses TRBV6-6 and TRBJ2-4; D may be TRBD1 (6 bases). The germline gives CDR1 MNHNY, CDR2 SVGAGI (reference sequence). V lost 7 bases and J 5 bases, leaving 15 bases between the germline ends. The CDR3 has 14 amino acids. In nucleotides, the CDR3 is TGTGCCAGCACCCTAACAGGGACGCAAAACATTCAGTACTTC. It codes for CASTLTGTQNIQYF.

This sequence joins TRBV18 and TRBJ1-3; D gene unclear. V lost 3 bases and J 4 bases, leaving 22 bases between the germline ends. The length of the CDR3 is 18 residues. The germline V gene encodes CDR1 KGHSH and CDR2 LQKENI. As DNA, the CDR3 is TGTGCCAGCTCACCGAATCCGTCCGGGATCTACTTGGGAAACACCATATATTTT. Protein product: CASSPNPSGIYLGNTIYF.

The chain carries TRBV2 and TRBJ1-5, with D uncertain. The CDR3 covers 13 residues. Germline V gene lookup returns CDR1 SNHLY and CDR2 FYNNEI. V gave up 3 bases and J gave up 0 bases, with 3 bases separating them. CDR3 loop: CASSDGSNQPQHF. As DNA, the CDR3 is TGTGCCAGCAGTGACGGTAGCAATCAGCCCCAGCATTTT.

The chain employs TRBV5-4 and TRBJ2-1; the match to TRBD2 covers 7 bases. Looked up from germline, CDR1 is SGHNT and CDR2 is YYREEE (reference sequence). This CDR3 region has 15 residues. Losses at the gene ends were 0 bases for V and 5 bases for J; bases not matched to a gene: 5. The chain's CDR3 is CASSLGSSGHNEQFF. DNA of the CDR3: TGTGCCAGCAGCTTGGGGTCTAGCGGCCACAATGAGCAGTTCTTC.

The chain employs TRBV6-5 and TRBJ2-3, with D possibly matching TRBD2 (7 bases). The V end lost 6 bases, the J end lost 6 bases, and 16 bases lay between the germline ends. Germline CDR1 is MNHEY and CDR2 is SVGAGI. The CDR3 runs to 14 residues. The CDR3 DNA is TGTGCCAGCAGCCTAGGGGGGGGGCGGGATACGCAGTATTTT. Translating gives CASSLGGGRDTQYF.

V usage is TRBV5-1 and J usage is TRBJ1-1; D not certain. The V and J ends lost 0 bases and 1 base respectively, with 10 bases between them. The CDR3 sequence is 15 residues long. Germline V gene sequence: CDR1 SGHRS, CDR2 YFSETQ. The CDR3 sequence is CASSLDGRRNTEAFF. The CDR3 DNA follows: TGCGCCAGCAGCTTGGACGGCCGGAGGAACACTGAAGCTTTCTTT.

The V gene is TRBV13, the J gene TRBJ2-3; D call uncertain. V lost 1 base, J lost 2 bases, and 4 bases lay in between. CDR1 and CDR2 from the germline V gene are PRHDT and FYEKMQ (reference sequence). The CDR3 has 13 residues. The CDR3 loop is CASSLAITDTQYF. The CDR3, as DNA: TGTGCCAGCAGCTTAGCCATCACAGATACGCAGTATTTT.

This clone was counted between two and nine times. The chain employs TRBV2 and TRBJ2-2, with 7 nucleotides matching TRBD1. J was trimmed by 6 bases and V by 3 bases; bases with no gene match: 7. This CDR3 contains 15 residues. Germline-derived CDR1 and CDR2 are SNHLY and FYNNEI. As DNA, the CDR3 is TGTGCCAGCAGTGAGGGACAGACTCTTCCCGGGGAGCTGTTTTTT. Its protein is CASSEGQTLPGELFF.

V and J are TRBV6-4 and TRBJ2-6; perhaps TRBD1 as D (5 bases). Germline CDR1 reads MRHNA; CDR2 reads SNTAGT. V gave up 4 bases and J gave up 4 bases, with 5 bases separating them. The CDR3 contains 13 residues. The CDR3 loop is CASSAGGANVLTF. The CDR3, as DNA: TGTGCCAGCAGTGCAGGGGGGGCCAACGTCCTGACTTTC.